A single sample gave rise to the 30 T cell receptor beta chains below, sequenced in a study of shared clonotypes between healthy human individuals. Only in-frame clones appear in the TCRdb table, and some are missing; sequencing was by immunoSEQ multiplex PCR. The sample holds roughly 700,000 clones, 90% seen once. Sequenced material: memory CD8+ T cells from PBMCs. Subset meaning: CD45RO+ cells pooled with CCR7-negative TemRA cells. All receptors come from a man aged 18 to 29 in good health. Some clones in this sample may be carry-over from other donors' samples.

The chain is built from TRBV10-3 and TRBJ2-7; D gene unclear. V dropped 8 bases and J dropped 0 bases, with 14 bases sitting between them. Germline CDR1 ENHRY, CDR2 SYGVKD. The length of the CDR3 is 14 residues. The CDR3 sequence is CAIPRKENSYEQYF. Here the CDR3 DNA reads TGTGCCATCCCAAGGAAAGAAAACTCCTACGAGCAGTACTTC.

The chain combines TRBV28 with TRBJ1-1, with a tentative D call TRBD1 (5 bases). There are 13 residues in the CDR3. In germline, CDR1 is MDHEN, CDR2 SYDVKM. Trimming removed 3 bases from V and 5 bases from J, with 10 bases in between. The CDR3, as DNA: TGTGCCAGCAGTTTGAGCAGGGTGACTGAAGCTTTCTTT. Its translation: CASSLSRVTEAFF.

J is TRBJ2-7 and V is TRBV10-3, with 8 positions matching TRBD1. The germline CDR1 and CDR2 sequences are ENHRY and SYGVKD. CDR3 length: 13 amino acids. With V trimmed by 7 bases and J by 2 bases, 4 bases remained unmatched. The chain's CDR3 is CAIITDRAYEQYF. The CDR3 DNA reads as TGTGCCATCATCACGGACAGGGCCTACGAGCAGTACTTC.

The V gene is TRBV5-1, the J gene TRBJ2-7, with 8 bases lining up with TRBD1. V lost 4 bases, J lost 1 base, and 10 bases stayed unmatched. This CDR3 spans 16 amino acids. Germline V lookup: CDR1 SGHRS, CDR2 YFSETQ. The CDR3 region is CASSPAYTGGSYEQYF. The CDR3 DNA follows: TGCGCCAGCAGCCCGGCCTACACAGGGGGTTCCTACGAGCAGTACTTC.

This clone has only one observation. The chain joins TRBV4-3 to TRBJ2-7; perhaps TRBD2 as D (5 bases). The CDR3 is 11 amino acids. Deletions cut 3 bases from V and 12 bases from J, with 12 bases between. Germline values: CDR1 LGHNA, CDR2 YSLEER. The CDR3 here is CASSQRLPWYF. The CDR3 coding sequence is TGCGCCAGCAGCCAGCGACTACCCTGGTACTTC.

This clone was counted a few times. This rearrangement joins TRBV6-5 to TRBJ1-2; 8 nucleotides agree with TRBD1. Losses at the gene ends were 4 bases for V and 6 bases for J; bases not matched to a gene: 7. The CDR3 consists of 14 residues. Germline-derived CDR1 and CDR2 are MNHEY and SVGAGI. The CDR3 bases are TGTGCCAGCAGTTCCTCACAGGGGGTTCATGGCTACACCTTC. Its translation is CASSSSQGVHGYTF.

J is TRBJ1-3 and V is TRBV7-6; D is perhaps TRBD1 (6 bases). Germline CDR1 SGHVS, CDR2 FNYEAQ. The CDR3 length is 15 residues. Trimming removed 2 bases from V and 4 bases from J, with 12 bases in between. CDR3 loop: CASSLLGGAGNTIYF. The CDR3 DNA sequence: TGTGCCAGCAGCTTATTAGGGGGGGCAGGAAACACCATATATTTT.

The V call is TRBV27, the J call TRBJ2-1; no firm D call. This CDR3 comprises 14 residues. Germline CDR1 reads MNHEY; CDR2 reads SMNVEV (reference sequence). With 3 bases removed from V and 7 bases from J, the gap between germline ends came to 13 bases. The CDR3 DNA reads as TGTGCCAGCAGTTTTGGGGTAGTGAGTAATGAGCAGTTCTTC. This sequence encodes CASSFGVVSNEQFF.

The chain couples TRBV7-6 to TRBJ2-1; D is perhaps TRBD1 (6 bases). The CDR3 has 13 residues. Germline V gives CDR1 SGHVS, CDR2 FNYEAQ. V dropped 5 bases and J dropped 9 bases, with 14 bases sitting between them. The CDR3 region has the DNA TGTGCCAGCAGCCCAACGAGGGGGACTGAGCAGTTCTTC. It codes for CASSPTRGTEQFF.

The rearrangement joins TRBV4-3 to TRBJ2-1, with 9 bases fitting TRBD2. This CDR3 has 19 amino acids. Germline V gene sequence: CDR1 LGHNA, CDR2 YSLEER. The trim removed 2 bases at V and 1 base at J, leaving 12 bases unmatched. CDR3 residues: CASSQNGLAGLLSYNEQFF. DNA for the CDR3: TGCGCCAGCAGCCAAAATGGTCTAGCGGGACTACTATCCTACAATGAGCAGTTCTTC.

CDR3: CATSRVRSQAYNEQFF. CDR3 DNA: TGTGCCACCAGCAGAGTCAGGTCACAGGCCTACAATGAGCAGTTCTTC. The chain couples TRBV15 to TRBJ2-1, with a tentative D call TRBD1 (5 bases). CDR3 length: 16 residues. V dropped 1 base and J dropped 2 bases, with 12 bases sitting between them. Germline values: CDR1 LNHNV, CDR2 YYDKDF (reference sequence). Full variable domain (missing parts from reference TRBV15 and TRBJ2-1): DAMVIQNPRYQVTQFGKPVTLSCSQTLNHNVMYWYQQKSSQAPKLLFHYYDKDFNNEADTPDNFQSRRPNTSFCFLDIRSPGLGDTAMYLCATSRVRSQAYNEQFFGPGTRLTVL.

This clone has a handful of counts. J is TRBJ2-5 and V is TRBV27; weak D call: TRBD2 (6 bases). Germline V gene sequence: CDR1 MNHEY, CDR2 SMNVEV (reference sequence). The CDR3 has 16 amino acids. Trimming took off 5 bases at V and 5 bases at J, with 21 bases between the two ends. The CDR3 loop reads CASSPSQEGLRETQYF. The CDR3 DNA follows: TGTGCCAGCAGTCCCAGCCAGGAGGGGCTGAGGGAGACCCAGTACTTC.

J is TRBJ2-7 and V is TRBV5-1; 7 bases agree with TRBD2. J lost 6 bases, V lost 3 bases, and 3 bases had no gene match. Looked up from germline, CDR1 is SGHRS and CDR2 is YFSETQ. This CDR3 region has 12 residues. CDR3 sequence (DNA): TGCGCCAGCAGCTCGGCGGGAGCCGAGCAGTACTTC. This translates into CASSSAGAEQYF. The whole variable domain, remainder taken from reference TRBV5-1 and TRBJ2-7, is KAGVTQTPRYLIKTRGQQVTLSCSPISGHRSVSWYQQTPGQGLQFLFEYFSETQRNKGNFPGRFSGRQFSNSRSEMNVSTLELGDSALYLCASSSAGAEQYFGPGTRLTVT.

V and J are TRBV29-1 and TRBJ2-2, with 7 bases matching TRBD1. Looked up from germline, CDR1 is SQVTM and CDR2 is ANQGSEA. V lost 4 bases, J lost 3 bases, and 5 bases stayed unmatched. This CDR3 has 14 amino acids. The CDR3 DNA reads as TGCAGCGTTGGAGGTCAGGGGGACACCGGGGAGCTGTTTTTT. It encodes CSVGGQGDTGELFF.

The chain links TRBV7-9 to TRBJ1-4, with D perhaps TRBD1 (6 bases). V dropped 3 bases and J dropped 6 bases, with 11 bases sitting between them. CDR3 length equals 14 residues. CDR1 and CDR2 from the germline V gene are SEHNR and FQNEAQ (reference sequence). The chain's CDR3 is CASSFSGAYEKLFF. DNA of the CDR3: TGTGCCAGCAGCTTTTCAGGGGCGTATGAAAAACTGTTTTTT.

The count of this clone is one. The V call is TRBV9, the J call TRBJ2-6, with D maybe TRBD2 (5 bases). V was shortened by 1 base and J by 0 bases, with 5 bases between the two germline ends. The CDR3 consists of 15 residues. Per germline, CDR1 SGDLS and CDR2 YYNGEE. Here the CDR3 reads CASSVRGSGANVLTF. In nucleotides, the CDR3 is TGTGCCAGCAGCGTACGGGGCTCTGGGGCCAACGTCCTGACTTTC.

This clone was found a few times. The rearrangement links TRBV27 to TRBJ1-1; D gene ambiguous. The CDR3 loop spans 12 amino acids. Between the trimmed V and J ends, which lost 8 bases and 1 base, there was a span of 8 bases. The V gene's germline CDR1 is MNHEY and CDR2 SMNVEV (reference sequence). CDR3 sequence: CASRLGNTEAFF. CDR3 nucleotides: TGTGCCAGCCGGCTCGGGAACACTGAAGCTTTCTTT.

In its sample, this clone was seen a few times. The rearrangement uses TRBV27 and TRBJ1-2; possible D gene TRBD1, 6 bases. CDR1 is MNHEY, CDR2 SMNVEV, per germline (reference sequence). Trimming cost V 6 bases and J 4 bases, with 21 bases left between them. This CDR3 is built from 16 residues. The DNA for the CDR3 is TGTGCCAGCAGACGGGACCGGGACAACAAGATCTATGGCTACACCTTC. Its protein product is CASRRDRDNKIYGYTF.

The rearrangement joins TRBV7-9 to TRBJ2-7, with 7 bases lining up with TRBD1. From germline, CDR1 is SEHNR and CDR2 FQNEAQ (reference sequence). This CDR3 is 17 amino acids long. Unmatched junction bases numbered 18, after V lost 7 bases and J lost 3 bases. The CDR3, as DNA: TGTGCCAGCACAAAAACTTTGGAGACAGGGTCAGACTACGAGCAGTACTTC. This gives the protein CASTKTLETGSDYEQYF.

CDR3 protein: CASSFESNGYEQYF. The DNA of the CDR3 is TGTGCCAGCAGCTTCGAATCGAACGGCTACGAGCAGTACTTC. The V gene is TRBV7-9, the J gene TRBJ2-7, with unresolved D. The length of the CDR3 is 14 residues. The germline V and J ends were trimmed by 3 bases and 3 bases, with 12 bases remaining between them. Per the germline V gene, CDR1 is SEHNR and CDR2 is FQNEAQ (reference sequence).

The chain links TRBV9 to TRBJ2-7, with D unclear. Trimming cost V 2 bases and J 1 base, with 13 bases left between them. The CDR3 sequence is 15 residues long. Germline V gene lookup returns CDR1 SGDLS and CDR2 YYNGEE. The CDR3 sequence: CASSVDISRSYEQYF. CDR3 bases: TGTGCCAGCAGCGTGGATATAAGCAGATCCTACGAGCAGTACTTC.

This clone has just a few counts. CDR3 coding DNA: TGTGCCAGCAGCGTAGAAGGGACAGGGGATGAAAAACTGTTTTTT. It is translated as CASSVEGTGDEKLFF. This chain connects TRBV9 to TRBJ1-4, with 10 bases fitting TRBD1. This CDR3 has 15 residues. Per germline, CDR1 SGDLS and CDR2 YYNGEE. V shed 0 bases, J shed 6 bases, and the junction held 2 bases outside the gene matches.

The chain uses TRBV11-2 and TRBJ2-7; 8 nucleotides match TRBD2. From germline, CDR1 is SGHAT and CDR2 FQNNGV. The CDR3 runs to 15 residues. V shed 4 bases and J 4 bases; nucleotides not matched to a gene: 9. The CDR3 DNA sequence: TGTGCCAGCAGCTCAGCGGGAGCTGGGTGGTACGAGCAGTACTTC. Protein product: CASSSAGAGWYEQYF.

The chain links TRBV5-8 to TRBJ2-1; 10 positions match TRBD2. CDR1 and CDR2 (germline): SGHTS, YDEGEE. The CDR3 is 16 amino acids. The V segment lost 6 bases and the J segment 2 bases; nucleotides outside the gene matches: 8. DNA for the CDR3: TGTGCCAGCACCCAAGTCGGACTAGCGGCCTACAATGAGCAGTTCTTC. This codes for CASTQVGLAAYNEQFF.

This clone was counted once. Other DNA sequences in this specimen translate into the identical CDR3. This rearrangement joins TRBV5-1 to TRBJ2-6; no definite D call. The V end was cut by 0 bases, the J end by 4 bases, with 2 bases between. Germline CDR1 and CDR2: SGHRS and YFSETQ. The CDR3 contains 13 residues. The DNA for the CDR3 is TGCGCCAGCAGCTTGGCCGGGGCCAACGTCCTGACTTTC. Its protein product is CASSLAGANVLTF.

The chain uses TRBV18 and TRBJ2-2; D is uncertain. Germline V gene sequence: CDR1 KGHSH, CDR2 LQKENI. The CDR3 consists of 14 residues. V lost 6 bases and J lost 4, with 12 bases in between. The CDR3 region is CASSLSDATGELFF. CDR3 sequence (DNA): TGTGCCAGCTCCCTCTCGGACGCCACCGGGGAGCTGTTTTTT.

The chain combines TRBV7-9 with TRBJ2-7; D unclear. Trimming pared 6 bases from V and 6 bases from J, leaving 12 bases between. This CDR3 has 12 amino acids. CDR1 and CDR2 (germline): SEHNR, FQNEAQ (reference sequence). CDR3 coding DNA: TGTGCCAGCAGAACCGAGAGGTTCGAGCAGTACTTC. Translated, it gives CASRTERFEQYF.

The chain carries TRBV27 and TRBJ2-7; 9 nucleotides agree with TRBD1. The CDR3 runs 15 residues. Per germline, CDR1 MNHEY and CDR2 SMNVEV (reference sequence). With 5 bases clipped from V and 3 bases from J, the junction kept 8 bases outside the gene matches. The CDR3 nucleotides are TGTGCCAGCAGTGTAGACAGGGGGGCCTACTACGAGCAGTACTTC. Its translation is CASSVDRGAYYEQYF.

The rearrangement joins TRBV5-6 to TRBJ2-3; perhaps TRBD1 as D (6 bases). The CDR3 is 15 residues long. The V gene's germline CDR1 is SGHDT and CDR2 YYEEEE. The V end lost 3 bases, the J end lost 4 bases, and 15 bases lay between the germline ends. This CDR3 reads CASSYIQGSADTQYF. In nucleotides, the CDR3 is TGTGCCAGCAGCTACATACAGGGATCAGCAGATACGCAGTATTTT.

The gene calls are TRBV28 and TRBJ1-1, with TRBD1 matching 8 bases. CDR3 length: 15 residues. The V segment lost 5 bases and the J segment 4 bases; nucleotides outside the gene matches: 9. Per germline, CDR1 MDHEN and CDR2 SYDVKM. CDR3 bases: TGTGCCAGCAGTCCTCGGACAGGGCGTTCCACTGAAGCTTTCTTT. This encodes CASSPRTGRSTEAFF. Full variable domain (outside the CDR3, taken from reference TRBV28 and TRBJ1-1): DVKVTQSSRYLVKRTGEKVFLECVQDMDHENMFWYRQDPGLGLRLIYFSYDVKMKEKGDIPEGYSVSREKKERFSLILESASTNQTSMYLCASSPRTGRSTEAFFGQGTRLTVV.